The 27 T cell receptor beta chains presented below share a single source sample, sequenced in a study of regulatory T cells in long-lasting Graves disease. Time point denoted: newly diagnosed GD, antithyroid drugs for less than 3 months. The authors made the TCR library using RNA they extracted from PBMCs. Arm-PCR of CDR3 regions and iRepertoire HTBI primers were the basis on which TCR beta libraries were built. A single record per CDR3 protein comes from TCRdb applying MiXCR to the multiplex PCR reads. This sample carries 500,000 to 700,000 distinct CDR3 sequences, approximately 15% of them seen once, and the ten largest clones take 18%. These data were also filed under a second study, of T cells in Graves' hyperthyroidism and ophthalmopathy.

The specimen comprised peripheral blood mononuclear cells (PBMCs), sampled at new diagnosis, from a patient treated with antithyroid drugs. The receptors here all came from a young woman with Graves disease.

This chain joins TRBV18 and TRBJ1-3; D is uncertain. This CDR3 is 15 amino acids long. The germline gives CDR1 KGHSH, CDR2 LQKENI. The V end was cut by 3 bases, the J end by 4 bases, with 13 bases between. This CDR3 is CASSPTSTPGNTIYF. The CDR3, as DNA: TGTGCCAGCTCACCCACCTCGACGCCAGGAAACACCATATATTTT.

V usage is TRBV11-2 and J usage is TRBJ2-7; D is undetermined. The CDR3 covers 15 residues. Germline CDR1 and CDR2: SGHAT and FQNNGV. Trimming cost V 0 bases and J 2 bases, with 11 bases left between them. Written as DNA, the CDR3 is TGTGCCAGCAGCTTAGAAGCAGGCAAGACCTACGAGCAGTACTTC. It is translated as CASSLEAGKTYEQYF.

Many counts were recorded for this clonotype. The rearrangement joins TRBV6-9 to TRBJ1-6, with D possibly matching TRBD1 (5 bases). The CDR3 has 15 amino acids. Deletions cut 3 bases from V and 8 bases from J, with 14 bases between. Germline V lookup: CDR1 MNHGY, CDR2 SVAAGI. CDR3 in DNA: TGTGCCAGCAGTTACGGGACCTCCATCGATTCACCCCTCCACTTT. Amino acids: CASSYGTSIDSPLHF.

Ten or more counts support this clonotype. The J gene is TRBJ1-1, the V gene TRBV28; no clear D. The CDR3 has 12 residues. The V and J ends lost 6 bases and 1 base respectively, with 6 bases between them. Looked up from germline, CDR1 is MDHEN and CDR2 is SYDVKM. The DNA for the CDR3 is TGTGCCAGCAGGACAACGAACACTGAAGCTTTCTTT. This codes for CASRTTNTEAFF.

The chain is built from TRBV20-1 and TRBJ1-5; no firm D call. The V end was cut by 1 base, the J end by 0 bases, with 10 bases between. Germline lookup yields CDR1 DFQATT and CDR2 SNEGSKA (reference sequence). CDR3 length: 15 residues. CDR3 in amino acids: CSARGVSISNQPQHF. The CDR3, as DNA: TGCAGTGCTAGAGGGGTCTCTATTAGCAATCAGCCCCAGCATTTT.

This clonotype was seen repeatedly, ten times or more. V gene TRBV10-2 combines with J gene TRBJ1-1; no clear D gene. Germline CDR1 reads WSHSY; CDR2 reads SAAADI. Trimming cost V 7 bases and J 4 bases, with 13 bases left between them. CDR3 length: 13 amino acids. This chain's CDR3 is CASTPAEGTEAFF. The CDR3 bases are TGCGCCAGCACCCCCGCTGAGGGCACTGAAGCTTTCTTT.

The rearrangement joins TRBV6-1 to TRBJ1-2, with TRBD1 identical over 10 bases. The germline V gene has CDR1 MNHNS and CDR2 SASEGT. The junction had 9 bases not matched to a gene; V was cut back by 8 bases and J by 0 bases. The CDR3 is made up of 16 amino acids. CDR3 DNA: TGTGCCAGCGTTGACAGGGGGCTAAAAGCTAACTATGGCTACACCTTC. Protein: CASVDRGLKANYGYTF.

This chain uses TRBV4-2 with TRBJ2-1; D assignment may be TRBD1 or TRBD2 (5 bases each). This CDR3 has 17 amino acids. The ends were cut back, 0 bases at V and 2 bases at J, with 14 bases in the middle. Germline CDR1 reads LGHNA; CDR2 reads YNFKEQ. CDR3 bases: TGTGCCAGCAGCCAAGATTGGGACCGGGGTCCCTACAATGAGCAGTTCTTC. Translation: CASSQDWDRGPYNEQFF.

This clonotype was found a few times. The rearrangement uses TRBV7-9 and TRBJ1-4; a weak D match, TRBD1 (5 bases). Germline CDR1 is SEHNR and CDR2 is FQNEAQ (reference sequence). The germline V and J ends were trimmed by 1 base and 14 bases, with 8 bases remaining between them. The CDR3 sequence is 11 residues long. CDR3 in amino acids: CASSLERGLFF. The CDR3 nucleotides read TGTGCCAGCAGCTTAGAACGGGGGCTGTTTTTT.

Here the CDR3 reads CASSVGGRASVYYNEQFF. The CDR3 DNA is TGTGCCAGCAGCGTAGGAGGGAGGGCCTCAGTATACTACAATGAGCAGTTCTTC. The chain couples TRBV9 to TRBJ2-1; 7 nucleotides align to TRBD2. In germline, CDR1 is SGDLS, CDR2 YYNGEE. The CDR3 extends over 18 amino acids. V dropped 0 bases and J dropped 3; count of bases not matched to a gene: 12.

This clonotype came up a few times. The chain is built from TRBV5-8 and TRBJ2-1; perhaps TRBD2 as D (5 bases). CDR3 length equals 15 residues. Germline CDR1 and CDR2: SGHTS and YDEGEE. V lost 7 bases and J 3 bases, leaving 17 bases between the germline ends. CDR3 protein: CASAYVRTYYNEQFF. The DNA of the CDR3 is TGTGCCAGCGCCTATGTCCGGACTTACTACAATGAGCAGTTCTTC.

This clonotype turned up a few times. This chain connects TRBV5-1 to TRBJ2-7; D might be TRBD1 (5 bases). This CDR3 spans 14 amino acids. From germline, CDR1 is SGHRS and CDR2 YFSETQ. V dropped 5 bases and J dropped 3 bases, with 15 bases sitting between them. The CDR3 loop reads CASSQTVDYYEQYF. CDR3 bases: TGCGCCAGCAGTCAGACAGTAGATTACTACGAGCAGTACTTC.

In this sample, this clonotype turned up many times. The V gene is TRBV2, the J gene TRBJ2-7; D gene uncertain. With 8 bases removed from V and 7 bases from J, the gap between germline ends came to 9 bases. CDR3 length: 10 amino acids. Germline CDR1 reads SNHLY; CDR2 reads FYNNEI. The CDR3 coding sequence is TGTGCCAGCCGGTCCGGAGAGCAGTACTTC. This translates into CASRSGEQYF.

V and J are TRBV19 and TRBJ1-2; weak D call: TRBD1 (6 bases). Germline values: CDR1 LNHDA, CDR2 SQIVND (reference sequence). The CDR3 consists of 14 residues. V lost 5 bases and J 1 base, leaving 11 bases between the germline ends. The CDR3 DNA reads TGTGCCAGTAGTGGACAGAGCCTTAACTATGGCTACACCTTC. Encoded protein: CASSGQSLNYGYTF.

This clonotype was counted a few times. The chain carries TRBV11-3 and TRBJ2-1; no definite D call. CDR1 SGHNT and CDR2 YENEEA come from the germline V gene. This CDR3 has 16 residues. The germline V and J ends were trimmed by 1 base and 0 bases, with 10 bases remaining between them. The CDR3 coding sequence is TGTGCCAGCAGCTTAGGTCACGGGTTCTCCTACAATGAGCAGTTCTTC. This sequence encodes CASSLGHGFSYNEQFF.

In this sample, this clonotype turned up a few times. This chain joins TRBV10-3 and TRBJ2-1; D is possibly TRBD1 or TRBD2 (5 bases each). CDR1 is ENHRY and CDR2 is SYGVKD in the germline V gene. With 7 bases removed from V and 8 bases from J, the gap between germline ends came to 15 bases. The CDR3 has 13 residues. This chain's CDR3 is CAIMGTREDEQFF. The CDR3 DNA is TGTGCCATCATGGGGACCCGTGAAGATGAGCAGTTCTTC.

This clonotype occurred a few times. V usage is TRBV5-4 and J usage is TRBJ2-2; D perhaps matches TRBD2 (6 bases). Germline assignment: CDR1 SGHNT and CDR2 YYREEE (reference sequence). The CDR3 has 16 amino acids. V was shortened by 0 bases and J by 7 bases, with 16 bases between the two germline ends. The CDR3 coding sequence is TGTGCCAGCAGCTTGGCGGGAGAAGGTTTGGGCGGGGAGCTGTTTTTT. Translated, it gives CASSLAGEGLGGELFF.

This clonotype was picked up a small number of times. The genes are TRBV5-1 and TRBJ2-5; 8 bases match TRBD2. Germline V gene sequence: CDR1 SGHRS, CDR2 YFSETQ. The trim removed 3 bases at V and 4 bases at J, leaving 8 bases unmatched. This CDR3 comprises 15 residues. The CDR3 DNA is TGCGCCAGCAGCTGGACGGGAGGGCCGGGAGAGACCCAGTACTTC. Amino acid sequence: CASSWTGGPGETQYF.

A few counts support this clonotype. The rearrangement joins TRBV5-1 to TRBJ2-1, with 8 bases lining up with TRBD2. Trimming removed 6 bases from V and 5 bases from J; junction bases left unmatched: 4. CDR1 and CDR2 (germline): SGHRS, YFSETQ. The CDR3 length is 13 residues. CDR3 coding DNA: TGCGCCAGCAAGCGGCGGGAGGACAATGAGCAGTTCTTC. Translating gives CASKRREDNEQFF.

This clonotype was counted ten times or more. V and J are TRBV7-9 and TRBJ2-5; D remains unclear. The germline V and J ends were trimmed by 1 base and 4 bases, with 7 bases remaining between them. Germline lookup yields CDR1 SEHNR and CDR2 FQNEAQ (reference sequence). The CDR3 has 13 residues. As DNA, the CDR3 is TGTGCCAGCAGCTTAGTTGGCACAGAGACCCAGTACTTC. Its protein is CASSLVGTETQYF.

This clonotype was found many times. The chain combines TRBV28 with TRBJ2-1; 7 nucleotides align to TRBD2. This CDR3 spans 15 amino acids. Per germline, CDR1 MDHEN and CDR2 SYDVKM. The junction had 7 bases not matched to a gene; V was cut back by 4 bases and J by 4 bases. The CDR3, as DNA: TGTGCCAGCAGTTCCGGTTCTAGCGGTTACAATGAGCAGTTCTTC. Translation: CASSSGSSGYNEQFF.

This clonotype was found a few times. This chain uses TRBV5-1 with TRBJ2-2, with 9 positions matching TRBD2. The V gene end was trimmed by 1 base and the J gene end by 7 bases; junction bases not matched to a gene: 14. The germline gives CDR1 SGHRS, CDR2 YFSETQ. This CDR3 contains 18 residues. CDR3 bases: TGCGCCAGCAGCTTGCATAGCGGGAGTGTTTCTTTGCGCGGGGAGCTGTTTTTT. Amino acids: CASSLHSGSVSLRGELFF. The full variable domain, completed using reference TRBV5-1 and TRBJ2-2, is KAGVTQTPRYLIKTRGQQVTLSCSPISGHRSVSWYQQTPGQGLQFLFEYFSETQRNKGNFPGRFSGRQFSNSRSEMNVSTLELGDSALYLCASSLHSGSVSLRGELFFGEGSRLTVL.

This clonotype was found many times. This chain links TRBV7-8 with TRBJ2-3, with 8 bases lining up with TRBD2. CDR3 length: 16 amino acids. Germline CDR1 SGHVS, CDR2 FQNEAQ. The trim removed 1 base at V and 5 bases at J, leaving 8 bases unmatched. The CDR3 loop is CASSLGFGLAGDTQYF. The CDR3 coding sequence is TGTGCCAGCAGCTTAGGGTTCGGGCTAGCGGGAGATACGCAGTATTTT.

The table lists this clonotype with many counts. Its ends do not fully match the called genes, so a read error is possible. This chain uses TRBV28 with TRBJ1-4; D is unclear. The CDR3 is 13 residues long. Germline values: CDR1 MDHEN, CDR2 SYDVKM. In DNA form, the CDR3 reads TGTGCCAGCAGCTCAGCCCTTAATGAGAAACTGTTTTTT. Its translation: CASSSALNEKLFF.

There are many counts of this clonotype. The chain employs TRBV11-2 and TRBJ2-1; D may be TRBD2 (5 bases). Deletions cut 9 bases from V and 3 bases from J, with 18 bases between. The CDR3 runs to 15 residues. Looked up from germline, CDR1 is SGHAT and CDR2 is FQNNGV. CDR3 protein: CASLWAGSHYNEQFF. CDR3 nucleotide sequence: TGTGCCAGTTTATGGGCGGGCTCCCACTACAATGAGCAGTTCTTC.

There are a few counts of this clonotype. V and J are TRBV5-1 and TRBJ2-3; no definite D call. Germline V CDR1 and CDR2: SGHRS, YFSETQ. The V gene lost 3 bases and the J gene lost 4 bases, with 9 bases spanning the gap. The length of the CDR3 is 13 residues. CDR3 in DNA: TGCGCCAGCAGCTGGGCCAGTCCAGATACGCAGTATTTT. Translation gives CASSWASPDTQYF.

This clonotype was detected a few times. The V call is TRBV28, the J call TRBJ1-1; TRBD1 aligns across 7 bases. Per germline, CDR1 MDHEN and CDR2 SYDVKM. Germline trimming cut 3 bases from V and 2 bases from J; bases unmatched to any gene: 18. This CDR3 is built from 19 residues. CDR3 coding DNA: TGTGCCAGCAGTTTTACGGGGGGGGCGACAGGGAAACCAAACACTGAAGCTTTCTTT. Its protein is CASSFTGGATGKPNTEAFF.